This T cell receptor (beta chain) was found in a study of blood T cell repertoires in COVID-19. The V segment lost 6 bases and the J segment 4 bases; nucleotides outside the gene matches: 8. CDR3 length: 14 amino acids. Germline V gene data show CDR1 as MNHEY and CDR2 as SMNVEV (reference sequence). How the authors handled the data: Researchers report that nucleated cell counts were estimated from reference gene primer amplification. Repertoires were generated with immunoSEQ multiplex PCR, while TCRdb's copy carries only in-frame clones and drops some. The V and J calls and clone size are taken from that table; D and trimming were inferred from the DNA. The sample includes roughly 67,000 clones, about 94% seen only once; the top ten take approximately 2.6%.

The chain has TRBV27 and TRBJ2-5; 7 bases fit TRBD2. The sample was peripheral blood. This clonotype was sampled from an older man with active COVID-19. The CDR3 DNA is TGTGCCAGCAGGTCAGCGGGGTGGATAGAGACCCAGTACTTC. It specifies CASRSAGWIETQYF.